This paragraph covers one T cell receptor (beta chain) sequence. Its matching antigen is unknown. The sample is drawn from a study of T cell responses to AZD1222 COVID-19 vaccine. Looking at the study overall: Pooled together were second doses at about 4 or about 12 weeks. Study-wide results and limits: Donors were largely white British and mainly female; clonal diversity was possibly underestimated.

Sequencing was performed with immunoSEQ multiplex PCR; in TCRdb, only in-frame clones are kept and a portion is missing. Counted here are around 100,000 clones, around 87% occurring once; the ten biggest clones make up around 5%. In germline, CDR1 is SGHDT, CDR2 YYEEEE. With 3 bases clipped from V and 7 bases from J, the junction kept 8 bases outside the gene matches. The CDR3 sequence is 16 residues long. Sequences were derived from peripheral blood, sampled on day 0 of AZD1222 vaccination. The source is an adult in good health. V is TRBV5-6 and J is TRBJ1-4, with 11 nucleotides matching TRBD1. The CDR3 loop is CASSSTGTGGSEKLFF. The CDR3 region has the DNA TGTGCCAGCAGCTCCACGGGGACAGGGGGAAGTGAAAAACTGTTTTTT.